This T cell receptor beta chain was sequenced during a study of blood T cell repertoires in COVID-19. Study as a whole: The origin of the acute and convalescent COVID-19 samples was the United States, Italy and Spain. Sample material is recorded as cDNA or gDNA derived from T cells, B-cell-depleted T cells, or PBMCs.

Per the original data handling: Reference gene primers were amplified, and this amplification served to estimate nucleated cell counts. TCRdb's copy holds only in-frame clones and misses some; the assay was immunoSEQ multiplex PCR. From that table come the V and J calls and clone size; the DNA was used to work out D and trimming. The sample lists a few hundred thousand clones, around 87% seen once, with 2.5% to 3.5% in the top ten. Sequencing used peripheral blood. The source of this sequence is a human donor in a cohort sampled during active COVID-19.

The CDR3 bases are TGTGCCAGCAGTTGGGCTTTTGGGACTAATGAAAAACTGTTTTTT. Translating it yields CASSWAFGTNEKLFF. The chain carries TRBV27 and TRBJ1-4; D gene ambiguous. This CDR3 has 15 amino acids. Germline CDR1 is MNHEY and CDR2 is SMNVEV (reference sequence). Trimming took off 4 bases at V and 2 bases at J, with 11 bases between the two ends.